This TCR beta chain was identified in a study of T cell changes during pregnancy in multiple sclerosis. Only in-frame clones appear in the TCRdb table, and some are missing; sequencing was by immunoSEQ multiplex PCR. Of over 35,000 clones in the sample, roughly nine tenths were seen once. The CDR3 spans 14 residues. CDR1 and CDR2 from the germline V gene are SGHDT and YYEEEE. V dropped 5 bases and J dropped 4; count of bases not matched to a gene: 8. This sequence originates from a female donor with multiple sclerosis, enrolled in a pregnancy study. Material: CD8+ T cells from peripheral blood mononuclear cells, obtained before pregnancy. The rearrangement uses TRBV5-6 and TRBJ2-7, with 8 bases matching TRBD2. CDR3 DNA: TGTGCCAGCAGTTCGGGGGGGGCAGGTTACGAGCAGTACTTC. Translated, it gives CASSSGGAGYEQYF.